Ten or more counts support the clone carrying this TCR beta chain. Its antigen is not known. At least 3 on the Clinical Activity Score was recorded for ophthalmopathy patients, who also had NOSPECS grade at least 4 and duration under 3 months. Trimming removed 0 bases at V and 5 bases at J, with 13 bases between. Germline V CDR1 and CDR2: GTSNPN, SVGIG (reference sequence). CDR3 length equals 14 residues. TCR beta CDR3 sequences were amplified from RNA transcripts. During a first-round RT-PCR of the TCR CDR3, the HTBI primer set was used. TCRdb fed the multiplex PCR reads into MiXCR, producing one record per CDR3 protein. The data show nearly 250,000 distinct CDR3 sequences, about a sixth seen once. The data were obtained in a study of T cells in Graves' hyperthyroidism and ophthalmopathy. Study-level results: Progression to ophthalmopathy was predicted a median of 6.5 months early. A 13 V-J signature model discriminated ophthalmopathy versus stable hyperthyroidism. Clonotypes that were expanded in thyroid above 0.001 mostly appeared in blood too.

Sequencing was done on a sample of blood. V usage is TRBV30 and J usage is TRBJ1-2; D gene uncertain. The clonotype was recovered from a woman aged 18-29 years with Graves' ophthalmopathy. This CDR3 reads CAWSVVPSPYGYTF. Here the CDR3 DNA reads TGTGCCTGGAGTGTAGTCCCCTCCCCATATGGCTACACCTTC.